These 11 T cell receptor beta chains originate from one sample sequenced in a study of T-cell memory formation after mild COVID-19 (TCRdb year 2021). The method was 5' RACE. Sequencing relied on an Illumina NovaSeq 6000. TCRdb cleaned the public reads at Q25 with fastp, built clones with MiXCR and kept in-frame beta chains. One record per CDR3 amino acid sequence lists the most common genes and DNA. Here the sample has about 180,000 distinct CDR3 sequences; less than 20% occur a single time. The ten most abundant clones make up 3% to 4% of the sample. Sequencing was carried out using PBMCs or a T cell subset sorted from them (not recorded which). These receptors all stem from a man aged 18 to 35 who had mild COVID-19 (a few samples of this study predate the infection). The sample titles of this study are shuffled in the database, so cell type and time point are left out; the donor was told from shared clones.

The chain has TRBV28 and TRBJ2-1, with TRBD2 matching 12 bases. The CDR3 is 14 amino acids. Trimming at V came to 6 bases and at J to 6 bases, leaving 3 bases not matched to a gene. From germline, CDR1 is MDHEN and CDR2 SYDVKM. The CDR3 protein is CASRTSGGSNEQFF. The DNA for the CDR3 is TGTGCCAGCAGGACTAGCGGGGGTTCCAATGAGCAGTTCTTC.

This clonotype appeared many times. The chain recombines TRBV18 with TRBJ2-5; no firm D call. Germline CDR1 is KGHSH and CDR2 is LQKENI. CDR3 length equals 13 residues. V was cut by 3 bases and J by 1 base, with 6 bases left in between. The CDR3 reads CASSPDGQETQYF. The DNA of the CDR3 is TGTGCCAGCTCACCTGACGGCCAAGAGACCCAGTACTTC.

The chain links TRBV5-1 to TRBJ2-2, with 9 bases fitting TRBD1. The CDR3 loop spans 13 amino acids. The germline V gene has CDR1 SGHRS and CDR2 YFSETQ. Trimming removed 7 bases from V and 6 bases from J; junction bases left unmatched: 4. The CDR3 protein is CASRDRDPGELFF. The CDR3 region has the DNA TGCGCCAGCCGGGACAGGGATCCCGGGGAGCTGTTTTTT.

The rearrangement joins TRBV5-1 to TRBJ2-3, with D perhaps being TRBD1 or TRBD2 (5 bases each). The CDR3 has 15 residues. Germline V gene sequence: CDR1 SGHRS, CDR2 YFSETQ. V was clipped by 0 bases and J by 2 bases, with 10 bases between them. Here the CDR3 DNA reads TGCGCCAGCAGCTTGGATGGGGGAATCACAGATACGCAGTATTTT. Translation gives CASSLDGGITDTQYF.

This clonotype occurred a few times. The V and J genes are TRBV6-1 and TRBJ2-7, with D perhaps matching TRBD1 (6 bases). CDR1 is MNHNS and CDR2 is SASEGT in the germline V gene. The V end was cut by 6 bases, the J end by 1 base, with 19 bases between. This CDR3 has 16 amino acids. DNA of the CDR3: TGTGCCAGCAGAAGAGCCTGGGACATGGGATCCTACGAGCAGTACTTC. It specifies CASRRAWDMGSYEQYF.

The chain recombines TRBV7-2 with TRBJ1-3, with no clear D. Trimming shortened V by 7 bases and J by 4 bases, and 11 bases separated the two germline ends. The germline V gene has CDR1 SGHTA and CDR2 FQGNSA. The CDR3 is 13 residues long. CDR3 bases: TGTGCCAGCAAAGCAGGCGGAGGAAACACCATATATTTT. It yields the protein CASKAGGGNTIYF.

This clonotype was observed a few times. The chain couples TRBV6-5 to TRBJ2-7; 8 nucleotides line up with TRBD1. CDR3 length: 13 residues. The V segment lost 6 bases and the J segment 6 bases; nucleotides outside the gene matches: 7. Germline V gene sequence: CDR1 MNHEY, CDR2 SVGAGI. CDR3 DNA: TGTGCCAGCAGCAGCCGGGACAGGACCGAGCAGTACGTC. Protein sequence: CASSSRDRTEQYV.

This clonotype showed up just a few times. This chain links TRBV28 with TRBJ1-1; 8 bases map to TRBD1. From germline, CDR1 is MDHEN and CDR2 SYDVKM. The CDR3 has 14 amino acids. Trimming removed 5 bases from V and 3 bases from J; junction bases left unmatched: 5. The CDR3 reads CASSRYRGDTEAFF. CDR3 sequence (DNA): TGTGCCAGCAGTCGGTACAGGGGGGACACTGAAGCTTTCTTT.

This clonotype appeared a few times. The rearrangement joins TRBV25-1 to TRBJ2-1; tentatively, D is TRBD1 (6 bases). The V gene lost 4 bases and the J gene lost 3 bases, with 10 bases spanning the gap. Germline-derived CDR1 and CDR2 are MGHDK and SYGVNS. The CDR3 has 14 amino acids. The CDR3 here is CASSGLDSYNEQFF. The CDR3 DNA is TGTGCCAGCAGTGGCCTGGACAGCTACAATGAGCAGTTCTTC.

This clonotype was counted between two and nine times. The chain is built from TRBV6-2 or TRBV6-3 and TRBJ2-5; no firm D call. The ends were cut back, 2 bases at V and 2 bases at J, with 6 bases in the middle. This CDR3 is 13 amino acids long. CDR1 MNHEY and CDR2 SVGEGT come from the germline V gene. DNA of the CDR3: TGTGCCAGCAGTTACCGCAATCAAGAGACCCAGTACTTC. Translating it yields CASSYRNQETQYF.

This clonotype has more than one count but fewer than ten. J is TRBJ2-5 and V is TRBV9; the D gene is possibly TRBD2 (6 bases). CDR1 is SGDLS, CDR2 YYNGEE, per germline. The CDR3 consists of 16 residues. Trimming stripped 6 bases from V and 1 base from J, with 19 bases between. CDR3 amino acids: CASTTRHRRGQETQYF. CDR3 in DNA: TGTGCCAGCACCACCCGACATCGGAGGGGCCAAGAGACCCAGTACTTC.